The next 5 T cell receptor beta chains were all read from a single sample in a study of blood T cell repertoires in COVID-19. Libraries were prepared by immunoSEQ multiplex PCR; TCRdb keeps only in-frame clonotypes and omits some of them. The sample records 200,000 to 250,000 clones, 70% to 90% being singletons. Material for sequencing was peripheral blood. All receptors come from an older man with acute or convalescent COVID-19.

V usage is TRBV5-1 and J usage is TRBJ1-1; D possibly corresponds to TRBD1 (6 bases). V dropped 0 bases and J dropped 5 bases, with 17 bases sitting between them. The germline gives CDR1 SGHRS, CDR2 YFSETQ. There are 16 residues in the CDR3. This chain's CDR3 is CASSLGGVQGRTEAFF. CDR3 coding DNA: TGCGCCAGCAGCTTGGGTGGGGTTCAGGGGAGAACTGAAGCTTTCTTT.

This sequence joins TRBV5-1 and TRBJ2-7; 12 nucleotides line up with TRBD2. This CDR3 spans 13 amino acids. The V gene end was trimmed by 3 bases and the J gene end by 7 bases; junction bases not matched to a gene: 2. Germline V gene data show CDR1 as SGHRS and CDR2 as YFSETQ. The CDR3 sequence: CASSSGTSGEQYF. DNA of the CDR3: TGCGCCAGCAGCTCCGGGACTAGCGGGGAGCAGTACTTC. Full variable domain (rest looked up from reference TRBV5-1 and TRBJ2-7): KAGVTQTPRYLIKTRGQQVTLSCSPISGHRSVSWYQQTPGQGLQFLFEYFSETQRNKGNFPGRFSGRQFSNSRSEMNVSTLELGDSALYLCASSSGTSGEQYFGPGTRLTVT.

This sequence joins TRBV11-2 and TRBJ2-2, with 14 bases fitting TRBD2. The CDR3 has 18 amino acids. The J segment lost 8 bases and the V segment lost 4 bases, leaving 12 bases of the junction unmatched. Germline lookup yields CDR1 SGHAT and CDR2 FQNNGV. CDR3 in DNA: TGTGCCAGCAGCTCCGATAGGGAGGGACTAGCGGGAGAAGGGGAGCTGTTTTTT. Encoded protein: CASSSDREGLAGEGELFF.

The CDR3 region is CASSLGLAGETQYF. The CDR3 DNA follows: TGTGCCAGCAGCTTAGGACTAGCGGGAGAGACCCAGTACTTC. The V gene is TRBV7-9, the J gene TRBJ2-5, with 10 bases lining up with TRBD2. V shed 1 base and J 4 bases; nucleotides not matched to a gene: 0. The CDR3 length is 14 residues. Germline V gene lookup returns CDR1 SEHNR and CDR2 FQNEAQ (reference sequence).

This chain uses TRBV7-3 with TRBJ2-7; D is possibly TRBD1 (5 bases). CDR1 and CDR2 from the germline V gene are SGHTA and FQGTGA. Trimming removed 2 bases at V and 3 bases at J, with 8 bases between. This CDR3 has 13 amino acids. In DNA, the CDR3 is TGTGCCAGCAGCTTACGACAGAACTACGAGCAGTACTTC. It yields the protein CASSLRQNYEQYF.